Listed below are T cell receptor beta chains from one sample, sequenced in a study of graft-versus-host responses after intestinal transplantation. Sequencing used immunoSEQ multiplex PCR; TCRdb keeps in-frame clones, though not all of them. Among tens of thousands of clones listed, roughly 92% were seen once. The input for sequencing was PBMCs, taken around 37 weeks after intestinal transplant. The receptors originated from a human patient who received an intestinal transplant, so some T cells may come from the graft donor. CDR3s include the opening cysteine and the closing phenylalanine or tryptophan. The order of the fields is CDR3 length, V gene, D gene, J gene, clone size, CDR3 protein, CDR3 DNA. D genes are given only for firm matches. Only some rows state a clone size, as once, few, many or a class for expanded clones.

>13|TRBV10-3|.|TRBJ2-1|once
CAISELVEDEQFF
TGTGCCATCAGTGAACTAGTAGAGGATGAGCAGTTCTTC
>16|TRBV5-6|.|TRBJ2-3|.
CASSFGTGPSTDTQYF
TGTGCCAGCAGCTTTGGGACTGGCCCTAGCACAGATACGCAGTATTTT
>15|TRBV4-2|TRBD2|TRBJ2-2|.
CASSPRGGVAGELFF
TGTGCCAGCAGCCCCCGGGGGGGCGTGGCCGGGGAGCTGTTTTTT
>13|TRBV5-1|.|TRBJ2-1|.
CASRGVADNEQFF
TGCGCCAGCAGGGGGGTAGCAGACAATGAGCAGTTCTTC
>15|TRBV6-5|TRBD2|TRBJ2-2|.
CASSYGLAGIGELFF
TGTGCCAGCAGTTACGGACTAGCGGGAATCGGGGAGCTGTTTTTT
>13|TRBV5-6|.|TRBJ2-7|.
CASSFGLSYEQYF
TGTGCCAGCAGCTTTGGACTTTCCTACGAGCAGTACTTC
>15|TRBV5-4|.|TRBJ1-1|.
CASSLARGPNTEAFF
TGTGCCAGCAGCCTCGCCAGGGGTCCGAACACTGAAGCTTTCTTT
>15|TRBV30|.|TRBJ2-5|once
CAWTLEGGTGETQYF
TGTGCCTGGACGTTAGAGGGCGGGACGGGGGAGACCCAGTACTTC
>14|TRBV7-8|TRBD2|TRBJ2-2|.
CASDSSGNTGELFF
TGTGCCAGTGACTCTAGCGGTAACACCGGGGAGCTGTTTTTT
>14|TRBV14|.|TRBJ2-7|.
CASSKGGGFHEQYF
TGTGCCAGCAGCAAAGGGGGAGGTTTCCACGAGCAGTACTTC
>14|TRBV6-9|.|TRBJ1-1|.
CASSAERVNTEAFF
TGTGCCAGCAGCGCCGAGCGGGTGAACACTGAAGCTTTCTTT
>17|TRBV4-1|TRBD2|TRBJ2-7|.
CASSQVAGTSVSYEQYF
TGCGCCAGCAGCCAAGTTGCCGGGACTAGCGTTTCCTACGAGCAGTACTTC
>17|TRBV18|TRBD2|TRBJ2-1|.
CASSRGAAGGPYNEQFF
TGTGCCAGCTCACGGGGGGCAGCGGGAGGGCCCTACAATGAGCAGTTCTTC
>18|TRBV2|TRBD1|TRBJ2-3|.
CASSFGDRATSWVDTQYF
TGTGCCAGCAGTTTCGGGGACAGGGCCACTAGCTGGGTAGATACGCAGTATTTT
>14|TRBV15|.|TRBJ1-1|.
CATSDRRGTTEAFF
TGTGCCACCAGCGACAGGAGAGGGACCACTGAAGCTTTCTTT
>16|TRBV2|TRBD2|TRBJ2-7|.
CASSEAWTSGSYEQYF
TGTGCCAGCAGTGAAGCTTGGACTAGCGGATCCTACGAGCAGTACTTC
>18|TRBV7-9|TRBD2|TRBJ2-1|.
CASSFSSERGGSYNEQFF
TGTGCCAGCAGCTTTTCAAGCGAGCGGGGGGGTTCCTACAATGAGCAGTTCTTC
>15|TRBV6-5|TRBD2|TRBJ2-1|.
CASSQLAGGPNEQFF
TGTGCCAGCAGCCAACTAGCGGGAGGGCCCAATGAGCAGTTCTTC
>11|TRBV5-4|.|TRBJ2-5|.
CASSLQETQYF
TGTGCCAGCAGCCTTCAGGAGACCCAGTACTTC
>13|TRBV7-2|.|TRBJ1-5|.
CASSSNRNQPQHF
TGTGCCAGCAGCTCGAACCGGAATCAGCCCCAGCATTTT
>14|TRBV21-1|.|TRBJ2-5|.
CASSNEREQETQYF
TGTGCCAGCAGCAATGAGCGTGAACAAGAGACCCAGTACTTC
>12|TRBV10-3|TRBD2|TRBJ2-5|.
CAIGGGGETQYF
TGTGCCATCGGGGGGGGAGGAGAGACCCAGTACTTC
>15|TRBV6-5|.|TRBJ2-7|.
CASSRNTISSYEQYF
TGTGCCAGCAGCCGCAACACGATTAGCTCCTACGAGCAGTACTTC
>15|TRBV2|.|TRBJ2-7|.
CASSEAFGTTYEQYF
TGTGCCAGCAGTGAAGCCTTCGGGACAACCTACGAGCAGTACTTC
>13|TRBV7-2|.|TRBJ2-2|few
CASSLVGGGELFF
TGTGCCAGCAGCTTAGTTGGGGGCGGGGAGCTGTTTTTT
>14|TRBV4-1|.|TRBJ2-5|.
CASSQGPGSGTQYF
TGCGCCAGCAGCCAAGGACCAGGGAGCGGGACCCAGTACTTC
>15|TRBV9|TRBD2|TRBJ2-7|.
CASSGTSGPAYEQYF
TGTGCCAGCAGCGGAACTAGCGGTCCTGCCTACGAGCAGTACTTC